The TCR beta chain under discussion was sequenced for a study (dated by TCRdb to about 2015). Context from the whole study: The study tested whether tumor-infiltrating Tregs in breast cancer are recruited from blood Tregs or converted in situ from other CD4+ T cell subsets.

V and J are truncated by 5 bases and 7 bases respectively, leaving an intervening sequence of 20 bases. The germline V gene (reference sequence) sets CDR1 to MNHEY and CDR2 to SMNVEV. There are 15 amino acids in the CDR3, from cysteine to phenylalanine inclusive. Kept here is only the CDR3 DNA, which spans 45 bases and is read in frame from base 1. Overall study results and their limits: The TCR gene usage of tumor memory CD4+ T cells clustered together with blood and lymph node memory CD4+ cells and with lymph node naive CD4+ cells. Tumor-infiltrating Treg TCR alpha and beta sequences overlapped most with tumor naive CD4+ T cells, then with blood naive CD4+ T cells. The validation in the larger cohort was limited to a single TCR beta V-J rearrangement instead of whole repertoires.

Full-length TCR variable regions were amplified by 5' RACE PCR with constant-region reverse primers, and semi-nested PCR with Nested Universal Primer A was subsequently performed. The ReliaPrep RNA Cell Miniprep System was used to extract total RNA, which was then reverse transcribed into 5'RACE-ready cDNA with the SMARTer RACE 5'/3' Kit. Multiplex adaptors were used to barcode full-length TCR alpha and beta libraries, and the barcoded libraries were sequenced on an Illumina MiSeq. Under the source paper's analysis protocol: For each of nine subset-tissue groups, sequencing data from the five patients were pooled, and the groups were compared by unsupervised clustering of TCR gene usage. The Morisita-Horn index was used to calculate repertoire similarity, with shared sequences weighted according to their contribution to each repertoire. TCRdb reanalyzed the raw reads on its own, using fastp at Q25 for trimming and MiXCR for clone calling, and kept in-frame beta chains. Each CDR3 protein appears once, grouped with its most common genes and DNA. TCRdb, rather than the study authors, made the V and J calls. Within this sample are about 54,000 distinct CDR3 sequences, with roughly 18% of them counted one time only. The top ten clonotypes cover approximately 2.1% of the sample.

To purify naive CD4+ T cells, the Miltenyi Naive CD4+ T Cell Isolation kit was used, and CD25 microbeads served to deplete Tregs. Tregs, naive and memory CD4+ T cells from tumor, blood and ipsilateral draining lymph nodes of about 5 breast cancer patients underwent full-length TCR alpha and beta sequencing. Ficoll density gradient centrifugation was used to isolate mononuclear cells from either lymph nodes or roughly 50 ml of peripheral blood. A purity exceeding 90% was confirmed by FACS for the sorted cell populations. About this clonotype itself: It has no known antigen specificity. Given a much more abundant clone one base away, this may be a read error.

The sequence derives from a female donor with breast cancer. This sequence uses TRBV27 and TRBJ1-2, with the D gene too uncertain to name. Sequencing was performed on naive CD4+ T cells sorted from blood. The cell subset or site label for this specimen denotes: naive CD4+ T cells, CD4+CD45RA+CD25-. In nucleotides, the sequence is TGTGCCAGCAGTCAATTCCCCAGAGGGTACCGTGGCTACACCTTC. The resulting protein is CASSQFPRGYRGYTF.